This T cell receptor beta chain derives from a study of blood T cell repertoires in COVID-19. Repertoires were generated with immunoSEQ multiplex PCR, while TCRdb's copy carries only in-frame clones and drops some. The sample holds around 65,000 clones, 80% to 90% seen once. Germline values: CDR1 KGHSH, CDR2 LQKENI. This CDR3 region has 15 residues. V dropped 2 bases and J dropped 4 bases, with 14 bases sitting between them. The sample consisted of peripheral blood. This sequence was found in a human donor in a cohort sampled during active COVID-19. The chain couples TRBV18 to TRBJ1-1; D unresolved. The CDR3 spells CASSPTFGEATEAFF. The CDR3 DNA sequence: TGTGCCAGCTCACCAACGTTCGGAGAGGCCACTGAAGCTTTCTTT.